What follows are 13 T cell receptor beta chains derived from one specimen sequenced in a study of shared clonotypes between healthy human individuals. Profiling relied on immunoSEQ multiplex PCR, and the TCRdb table lists in-frame clones only, not all of them. The repertoire holds more than 2,000,000 clones, about 92% seen once, with around 0.14% in the top ten. The sequenced material came from naive CD4+ T cells sorted from blood. Sample subset: CD45RA+ positively selected. The origin of the receptors is a man between 18 and 29 years old in good health.

The chain couples TRBV28 to TRBJ2-5; 7 bases align to TRBD2. The CDR3 runs to 15 residues. V gave up 1 base and J gave up 7 bases; unmatched junction bases: 9. From germline, CDR1 is MDHEN and CDR2 SYDVKM. The CDR3 loop reads CASSLSGGVPGTQYF. CDR3 nucleotide sequence: TGTGCCAGCAGTTTATCTGGGGGGGTTCCTGGGACCCAGTACTTC.

This chain joins TRBV15 and TRBJ1-4; no firm D call. The V and J ends lost 1 base and 4 bases respectively, with 10 bases between them. From germline, CDR1 is LNHNV and CDR2 YYDKDF (reference sequence). The CDR3 loop spans 15 amino acids. Written as DNA, the CDR3 is TGTGCCACCAGCAGAGGGTTAGAGGGTAATGAAAAACTGTTTTTT. It yields the protein CATSRGLEGNEKLFF.

The chain couples TRBV30 to TRBJ2-3; the match to TRBD2 covers 9 bases. Unmatched junction bases numbered 7, after V lost 1 base and J lost 5 bases. Germline V gene sequence: CDR1 GTSNPN, CDR2 SVGIG (reference sequence). This CDR3 contains 15 residues. The DNA of the CDR3 is TGTGCCTGGAGTGGACTAGCGGTAACGGGAGATACGCAGTATTTT. Its protein is CAWSGLAVTGDTQYF.

The gene calls are TRBV10-2 and TRBJ1-2, with 9 bases lining up with TRBD1. The CDR3 has 15 residues. From germline, CDR1 is WSHSY and CDR2 SAAADI. J lost 3 bases, V lost 7 bases, and 9 bases had no gene match. Here the CDR3 reads CASNEQGAAHYGYTF. The CDR3 DNA is TGCGCCAGCAATGAACAGGGGGCTGCCCACTATGGCTACACCTTC.

This chain's CDR3 is CSVGHTQGEKLFF. The CDR3 DNA follows: TGCAGCGTTGGCCACACTCAGGGTGAAAAACTGTTTTTT. The rearrangement links TRBV29-1 to TRBJ1-4, with a weak D call TRBD1 (5 bases). Germline CDR1 SQVTM, CDR2 ANQGSEA. V was trimmed by 4 bases and J by 7 bases, leaving 13 bases between them. The CDR3 contains 13 residues.

The rearrangement uses TRBV5-1 and TRBJ2-5; TRBD1 is a possible D gene (5 bases). V was shortened by 0 bases and J by 4 bases, with 13 bases between the two germline ends. There are 15 residues in the CDR3. Germline CDR1 SGHRS, CDR2 YFSETQ. The CDR3 is CASSLESGSRETQYF. DNA for the CDR3: TGCGCCAGCAGCTTGGAGTCAGGGTCCCGAGAGACCCAGTACTTC.

The chain combines TRBV5-5 with TRBJ2-5; D is unresolved. Trimming cost V 4 bases and J 1 base, with 17 bases left between them. CDR1 is SGHKS, CDR2 YYEKEE, per germline (reference sequence). The CDR3 spans 16 residues. The CDR3 protein is CASSRLQDGSQETQYF. The CDR3, as DNA: TGTGCCAGCAGCCGGCTTCAGGATGGCAGCCAAGAGACCCAGTACTTC.

This clone has just a few counts. The chain recombines TRBV27 with TRBJ1-6; TRBD1 is a possible D gene (5 bases). Germline lookup yields CDR1 MNHEY and CDR2 SMNVEV (reference sequence). CDR3 length: 14 amino acids. V was cut by 6 bases and J by 7 bases, with 13 bases left in between. The CDR3 DNA is TGTGCCAGCAGGTCTTCAGGGATCAATTCACCCCTCCACTTT. Protein sequence: CASRSSGINSPLHF.

The J gene is TRBJ2-2, the V gene TRBV27, with 7 bases aligning to TRBD1. CDR1 MNHEY and CDR2 SMNVEV come from the germline V gene (reference sequence). The CDR3 loop spans 14 amino acids. The J segment lost 4 bases and the V segment lost 5 bases, leaving 4 bases of the junction unmatched. CDR3 DNA sequence: TGTGCCAGCAGTCGAGGACAGGTCACCGGGGAGCTGTTTTTT. Protein: CASSRGQVTGELFF.

The rearrangement uses TRBV6-5 and TRBJ2-7; weak D call: TRBD2 (6 bases). The V end lost 8 bases, the J end lost 4 bases, and 12 bases lay between the germline ends. CDR3 length: 12 residues. Per germline, CDR1 MNHEY and CDR2 SVGAGI. CDR3 amino acids: CASQRVPYEQYF. CDR3 DNA sequence: TGTGCCAGCCAGCGGGTGCCTTACGAGCAGTACTTC.

The chain recombines TRBV2 with TRBJ1-5, with D hard to call. CDR3 length equals 14 residues. With 7 bases removed from V and 7 bases from J, the gap between germline ends came to 17 bases. Per germline, CDR1 SNHLY and CDR2 FYNNEI. CDR3 coding DNA: TGTGCCAGCACTCGTGATGAGGGTTCCCAGCCCCAGCATTTT. Protein product: CASTRDEGSQPQHF. The variable domain in full, completed from reference TRBV2 and TRBJ1-5, reads EPEVTQTPSHQVTQMGQEVILRCVPISNHLYFYWYRQILGQKVEFLVSFYNNEISEKSEIFDDQFSVERPDGSNFTLKIRSTKLEDSAMYFCASTRDEGSQPQHFGDGTRLSIL.

The chain links TRBV5-6 to TRBJ2-3; TRBD2 matches at 14 bases. CDR1 is SGHDT and CDR2 is YYEEEE in the germline V gene. V lost 5 bases to trimming and J lost 5 bases; unmatched junction nucleotides: 10. The CDR3 spans 17 residues. The CDR3 region has the DNA TGTGCCAGCAGACAAACCGGGACTAGCGGGAGATTAGATACGCAGTATTTT. This encodes CASRQTGTSGRLDTQYF.

The chain uses TRBV27 and TRBJ2-1; TRBD2 matches at 13 bases. Germline CDR1 and CDR2: MNHEY and SMNVEV (reference sequence). This CDR3 contains 15 residues. V shed 5 bases, J shed 7 bases, and the junction held 5 bases outside the gene matches. CDR3 region: CASSQLAGGLNEQFF. Here the CDR3 DNA reads TGTGCCAGCAGTCAACTAGCGGGAGGGCTAAATGAGCAGTTCTTC.